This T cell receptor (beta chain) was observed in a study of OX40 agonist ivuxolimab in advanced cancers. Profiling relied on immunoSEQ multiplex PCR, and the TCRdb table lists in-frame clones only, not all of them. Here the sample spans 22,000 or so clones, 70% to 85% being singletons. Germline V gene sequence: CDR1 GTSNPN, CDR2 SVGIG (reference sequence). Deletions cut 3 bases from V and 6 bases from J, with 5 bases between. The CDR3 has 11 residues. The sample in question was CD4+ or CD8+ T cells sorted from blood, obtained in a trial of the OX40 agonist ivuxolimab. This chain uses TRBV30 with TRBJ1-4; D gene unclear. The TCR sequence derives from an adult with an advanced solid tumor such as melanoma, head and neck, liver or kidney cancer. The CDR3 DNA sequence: TGTGCCTGGAGGGTTTATGAAAAACTGTTTTTT. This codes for CAWRVYEKLFF. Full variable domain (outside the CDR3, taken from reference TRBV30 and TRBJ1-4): SQTIHQWPATLVQPVGSPLSLECTVEGTSNPNLYWYRQAAGRGLQLLFYSVGIGQISSEVPQNLSASRPQDRQFILSSKKLLLSDSGFYLCAWRVYEKLFFGSGTQLSVL.